This record looks at one TCR beta chain sequence and its context. Antigen specificity is unknown. The study ran its PCR with 60 Vbeta and 13 Jbeta primers. TCRdb's table, derived via immunoSEQ multiplex PCR, lists solely in-frame clones and lacks some. This repertoire shows just over 150,000 clones, approximately 82% found once; its top ten account for under 8.5%. The data are from a study of cytomegalovirus exposure and HLA in healthy donors. Whole-study results and caveats: Roughly uniform sequencing depth across donors was assumed, possibly incorrectly. The study found most TCR sequences rare, yet found some public TCRs in many donors.

Germline V gene sequence: CDR1 MNHEY, CDR2 SMNVEV (reference sequence). The ends were cut back, 5 bases at V and 2 bases at J, with 19 bases in the middle. The CDR3 is 17 residues long. This receptor was taken from a woman between 45 and 60 years old in good health and CMV-seropositive. The sequenced sample consisted of PBMCs. The V and J genes are TRBV27 and TRBJ2-1, with D tentatively TRBD2 (6 bases). In nucleotides, the CDR3 is TGTGCCAGCAGTCCGATGGGGGGTCGGGGTGCCTACAATGAGCAGTTCTTC. It yields the protein CASSPMGGRGAYNEQFF.